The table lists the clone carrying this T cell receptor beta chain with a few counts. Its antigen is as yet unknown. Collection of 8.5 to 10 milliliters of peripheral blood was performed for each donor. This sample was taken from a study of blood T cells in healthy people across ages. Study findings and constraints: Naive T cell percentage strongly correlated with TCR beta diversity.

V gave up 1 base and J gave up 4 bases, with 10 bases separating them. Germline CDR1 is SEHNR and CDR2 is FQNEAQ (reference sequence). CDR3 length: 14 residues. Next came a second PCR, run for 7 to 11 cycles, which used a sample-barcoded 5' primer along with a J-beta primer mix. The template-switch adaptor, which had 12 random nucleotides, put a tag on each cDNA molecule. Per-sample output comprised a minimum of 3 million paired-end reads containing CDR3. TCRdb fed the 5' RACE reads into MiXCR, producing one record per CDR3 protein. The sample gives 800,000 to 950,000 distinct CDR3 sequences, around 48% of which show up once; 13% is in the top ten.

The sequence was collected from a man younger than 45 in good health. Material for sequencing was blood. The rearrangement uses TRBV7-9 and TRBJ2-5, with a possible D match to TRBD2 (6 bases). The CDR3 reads CASSLVRSGETQYF. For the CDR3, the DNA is TGTGCCAGCAGCTTAGTTCGTAGCGGAGAGACCCAGTACTTC.